The 23 T cell receptor beta chains in this list originate from one sample, sequenced in a study of T cells in pancreatic ductal adenocarcinoma. The selected patients with pancreatic ductal adenocarcinoma had surgery but no neoadjuvant therapy. Libraries were prepared by immunoSEQ multiplex PCR; TCRdb keeps only in-frame clonotypes and omits some of them. The table has almost 5,500 clones, approximately 67% seen once. Sequenced: pancreatic tumor tissue. The source is a human donor with pancreatic ductal adenocarcinoma.

In DNA form, the CDR3 reads TGTGCCATCAGGCCGAGACAGAGCTCCTACGAGCAGTACTTC. Protein product: CAIRPRQSSYEQYF. The V call is TRBV10-3, the J call TRBJ2-7; D may be TRBD1 (5 bases). Germline-derived CDR1 and CDR2 are ENHRY and SYGVKD. The CDR3 loop spans 14 amino acids. Trimming took 6 bases from V and 0 from J, leaving 12 bases between them.

This clone was picked up one time. This chain joins TRBV5-5 and TRBJ2-7; 10 nucleotides line up with TRBD1. The V segment lost 4 bases and the J segment 4 bases; nucleotides outside the gene matches: 5. The CDR3 has 14 residues. Germline V gene lookup returns CDR1 SGHKS and CDR2 YYEKEE (reference sequence). The CDR3 nucleotides are TGTGCCAGCAGCGCCCGGGACAGGGGTTACGAGCAGTACTTC. As protein: CASSARDRGYEQYF. Supplemented by reference TRBV5-5 and TRBJ2-7, the full variable domain reads DAGVTQSPTHLIKTRGQQVTLRCSPISGHKSVSWYQQVLGQGPQFIFQYYEKEERGRGNFPDRFSARQFPNYSSELNVNALLLGDSALYLCASSARDRGYEQYFGPGTRLTVT.

The rearrangement joins TRBV15 to TRBJ1-4; 8 bases map to TRBD1. Germline-derived CDR1 and CDR2 are LNHNV and YYDKDF (reference sequence). The trim removed 4 bases at V and 2 bases at J, leaving 6 bases unmatched. The CDR3 runs 16 residues. CDR3 region: CATSKDREVTNEKLFF. The CDR3 nucleotides are TGTGCCACCAGCAAGGACAGGGAGGTGACTAATGAAAAACTGTTTTTT.

A word on this clone: Compared with germline, one end of the junction differs, possibly owing to a read error. In nucleotides, the CDR3 is TGTGCCAGCAGCCAAGGATCGGGACTCCCCAACTTC. This sequence encodes CASSQGSGLPNF. The chain combines TRBV7-2 with TRBJ2-7; possibly TRBD2 for D (6 bases). In germline, CDR1 is SGHTA, CDR2 FQGNSA. The CDR3 sequence is 12 residues long.

This clone was found a few times. The rearrangement joins TRBV27 to TRBJ1-6; 7 nucleotides line up with TRBD1. CDR3 length equals 14 residues. After removal of 6 bases from V and 6 bases from J, the junction contained 5 bases not matched to a gene. The V gene's germline CDR1 is MNHEY and CDR2 SMNVEV (reference sequence). CDR3 loop: CASRGTATNSPLHF. The CDR3 DNA sequence: TGTGCCAGCAGAGGGACAGCTACTAATTCACCCCTCCACTTT.

V usage is TRBV9 and J usage is TRBJ2-3, with TRBD1 as a possible D gene (6 bases). This CDR3 spans 17 amino acids. Per the germline V gene, CDR1 is SGDLS and CDR2 is YYNGEE. Trimming shortened V by 3 bases and J by 0 bases, and 17 bases separated the two germline ends. The CDR3 reads CASSARPDSPSTDTQYF. The CDR3 bases are TGTGCCAGCAGCGCCCGACCGGACAGTCCTAGCACAGATACGCAGTATTTT.

The chain is built from TRBV28 and TRBJ1-2; D is undetermined. Germline loops: CDR1 MDHEN, CDR2 SYDVKM. The CDR3 has 18 amino acids. The ends were cut back, 10 bases at V and 2 bases at J, with 29 bases in the middle. CDR3: CATQSLEGQRPQNYGYTF. The CDR3 DNA is TGTGCCACCCAGTCCCTCGAGGGCCAGAGACCCCAAAACTATGGCTACACCTTC.

The rearrangement joins TRBV7-2 to TRBJ1-2; D gene unclear. Germline lookup yields CDR1 SGHTA and CDR2 FQGNSA. V was cut by 5 bases and J by 7 bases, with 11 bases left in between. The CDR3 is 12 amino acids. Written as DNA, the CDR3 is TGTGCCAGCAGCCCTCGAAGTAGTGGCTACACCTTC. It translates to CASSPRSSGYTF.

The genes are TRBV28 and TRBJ2-1, with 13 nucleotides matching TRBD2. With 4 bases clipped from V and 7 bases from J, the junction kept 7 bases outside the gene matches. Germline V gene data show CDR1 as MDHEN and CDR2 as SYDVKM. CDR3 length: 16 amino acids. The CDR3 is CASSSWTSGGKNEQFF. CDR3 DNA: TGTGCCAGCAGTTCCTGGACTAGCGGGGGTAAGAATGAGCAGTTCTTC. The complete variable domain, with remaining parts taken from reference TRBV28 and TRBJ2-1, reads DVKVTQSSRYLVKRTGEKVFLECVQDMDHENMFWYRQDPGLGLRLIYFSYDVKMKEKGDIPEGYSVSREKKERFSLILESASTNQTSMYLCASSSWTSGGKNEQFFGPGTRLTVL.

The chain has TRBV5-8 and TRBJ1-2; D is possibly TRBD1 (5 bases). CDR1 SGHTS and CDR2 YDEGEE come from the germline V gene. Trimming pared 4 bases from V and 1 base from J, leaving 11 bases between. This CDR3 comprises 14 residues. As DNA, the CDR3 is TGTGCCAGCAGCCGGGACTTGAGTAACTATGGCTACACCTTC. It codes for CASSRDLSNYGYTF. The full variable domain, in which reference TRBV5-8 and TRBJ1-2 provide the parts outside the CDR3, is EAGVTQSPTHLIKTRGQQATLRCSPISGHTSVYWYQQALGLGLQFLLWYDEGEERNRGNFPPRFSGRQFPNYSSELNVNALELEDSALYLCASSRDLSNYGYTFGSGTRLTVV.

The chain couples TRBV9 to TRBJ2-3, with D unclear. This CDR3 has 15 residues. The germline CDR1 and CDR2 sequences are SGDLS and YYNGEE. The ends were cut back, 0 bases at V and 2 bases at J, with 10 bases in the middle. This CDR3 is CASSVGGVNTDTQYF. The CDR3 DNA is TGTGCCAGCAGCGTAGGAGGCGTCAACACAGATACGCAGTATTTT.

The CDR3 nucleotides are TGCGCCAGCAGCCAAGGGGGGGGTTGGGAGCAGTTCTTC. As protein: CASSQGGGWEQFF. The gene calls are TRBV4-3 and TRBJ2-1; 7 bases map to TRBD2. CDR3 size: 13 residues. CDR1 LGHNA and CDR2 YSLEER come from the germline V gene. V lost 1 base, J lost 10 bases, and 4 bases stayed unmatched.

The chain combines TRBV7-3 with TRBJ2-1; 8 bases are shared with TRBD2. There are 15 residues in the CDR3. In germline, CDR1 is SGHTA, CDR2 FQGTGA. J gave up 7 bases and V 5 bases, and 10 bases lay outside the gene matches. CDR3 residues: CASSPRGGTGNEQFF. The CDR3 DNA sequence: TGTGCCAGCAGCCCCCGGGGGGGCACGGGGAATGAGCAGTTCTTC. The full variable domain, with the rest looked up from reference TRBV7-3 and TRBJ2-1, is GAGVSQTPSNKVTEKGKYVELRCDPISGHTALYWYRQSLGQGPEFLIYFQGTGAADDSGLPNDRFFAVRPEGSVSTLKIQRTERGDSAVYLCASSPRGGTGNEQFFGPGTRLTVL.

With respect to this clone: No conserved phenylalanine or tryptophan is present at the end of the CDR3, so a read error is the likely explanation. The DNA is left out, because the CDR3 cannot be placed on it with certainty; the CDR3 is given as TCRdb lists it. This chain connects TRBV25-1 to TRBJ1-6. Inclusive of both ends, the CDR3 amounts to 9 amino acids. From germline, CDR1 is MGHDK and CDR2 SYGVNS. CDR3 sequence reads: CASPRDFCL.

The chain has TRBV28 and TRBJ2-3; TRBD2 matches at 13 bases. CDR1 is MDHEN, CDR2 SYDVKM, per germline. V gave up 4 bases and J gave up 7 bases; unmatched junction bases: 11. This CDR3 is 17 amino acids long. CDR3 sequence reads: CASSSPMGLAGIHTQYF. The CDR3 bases are TGTGCCAGCAGTTCCCCCATGGGACTAGCGGGGATTCATACGCAGTATTTT.

The V call is TRBV7-2, the J call TRBJ2-7; TRBD1 matches at 8 bases. V lost 5 bases and J lost 0; bases outside the gene matches: 9. CDR1 and CDR2 (germline): SGHTA, FQGNSA. This CDR3 region has 16 residues. The CDR3 reads CASSTRTGTSSYEQYF. In DNA, the CDR3 is TGTGCCAGCAGCACCCGGACAGGGACCAGCTCCTACGAGCAGTACTTC.

This clone was seen a single time. This chain joins TRBV19 and TRBJ1-2; TRBD1 matches 7 bases. Germline trimming cut 6 bases from V and 4 bases from J; bases unmatched to any gene: 8. Germline V gene sequence: CDR1 LNHDA, CDR2 SQIVND (reference sequence). The CDR3 loop spans 14 amino acids. As DNA, the CDR3 is TGTGCCAGTAGGCCCCCGGGACAGAGCTATGGCTACACCTTC. Amino acids: CASRPPGQSYGYTF.

This chain joins TRBV7-2 and TRBJ2-3; 8 bases map to TRBD2. The CDR3 runs to 16 residues. Germline assignment: CDR1 SGHTA and CDR2 FQGNSA. V lost 1 base and J lost 3; bases outside the gene matches: 6. The CDR3, as DNA: TGTGCCAGCAGCTTAGTGGGCGGGGGGTTTACAGATACGCAGTATTTT. It specifies CASSLVGGGFTDTQYF.

This clone has just a few counts. The chain joins TRBV6-1 to TRBJ1-6, with 9 bases lining up with TRBD1. The CDR3 runs 15 residues. V lost 8 bases, J lost 13 bases, and 15 bases stayed unmatched. The V gene's germline CDR1 is MNHNS and CDR2 SASEGT. CDR3 sequence: CASETPGQGSFPLHF. The CDR3, as DNA: TGTGCCAGCGAAACTCCGGGACAGGGATCGTTCCCCCTCCACTTT.

The sample holds a few counts of this clone. The rearrangement joins TRBV7-8 to TRBJ2-7; TRBD2 matches at 8 bases. V dropped 8 bases and J dropped 2; count of bases not matched to a gene: 8. Germline V gene data show CDR1 as SGHVS and CDR2 as FQNEAQ. This CDR3 is 14 amino acids long. The CDR3 DNA follows: TGTGCCAGCGGCGGGGGGATATATCCCTACGAGCAGTACTTC. Amino acids: CASGGGIYPYEQYF.

For the CDR3, the DNA is TGTGCCAGCAGCTTAGACCAGGGGGCCGTCGAGCAGTACTTC. It yields the protein CASSLDQGAVEQYF. V is TRBV7-2 and J is TRBJ2-7, with 8 bases aligning to TRBD1. After removal of 1 base from V and 6 bases from J, the junction contained 5 bases not matched to a gene. Germline values: CDR1 SGHTA, CDR2 FQGNSA. The CDR3 consists of 14 residues.

V and J are TRBV7-3 and TRBJ1-1; no clear D. CDR1 SGHTA and CDR2 FQGTGA come from the germline V gene. The V end was cut by 1 base, the J end by 9 bases, with 12 bases between. The CDR3 spans 13 residues. The CDR3 here is CASSLREASQAFF. For the CDR3, the DNA is TGTGCCAGCAGCTTAAGGGAGGCCAGCCAAGCTTTCTTT.

The chain carries TRBV30 and TRBJ2-3, with TRBD2 as a possible D gene (6 bases). CDR1 is GTSNPN and CDR2 is SVGIG in the germline V gene (reference sequence). V was clipped by 4 bases and J by 4 bases, with 24 bases between them. CDR3 size: 17 residues. CDR3 amino acids: CAWNSGRHGGVADTQYF. The CDR3 DNA sequence: TGTGCCTGGAATAGCGGTAGGCACGGCGGCGTAGCAGATACGCAGTATTTT.